Below, 15 T cell receptor beta chains from the same sample are listed, as sequenced in a study of graft-versus-host responses after intestinal transplantation (dated by TCRdb to about 2021). Explained via the paper, the time point label denotes: cells obtained before transplantation from donor or recipient. No antigen has been assigned to these receptors. Library preparation was by the immunoSEQ multiplex PCR assay. Not all clones reach the TCRdb copy of this immuneACCESS table, which keeps in-frame sequences only. Checked studies attribute under half of the gap to unresolved V genes and leave the rest unexplained. Here the sample has about 50,000 clones; around 90% occur a single time. Almost 2.5% of the sample is taken by the ten largest. Material: unstimulated CD4+ T cells sorted from spleen or lymph node cells, obtained before transplant. Receptors originate from a human donor who was the organ donor for an intestinal transplant.

In nucleotides, the CDR3 is TGTGCCAGTGGAGTTAGAAATGAAAAACTGTTTTTT. Its protein product is CASGVRNEKLFF. The chain joins TRBV19 to TRBJ1-4; D ambiguous. Germline CDR1 and CDR2: LNHDA and SQIVND (reference sequence). The V gene lost 8 bases and the J gene lost 5 bases, with 9 bases spanning the gap. The CDR3 is 12 amino acids.

The rearrangement joins TRBV4-3 to TRBJ2-3; perhaps TRBD2 as D (6 bases). The CDR3 totals 14 residues. Germline loops: CDR1 LGHNA, CDR2 YSLEER. The ends were cut back, 9 bases at V and 2 bases at J, with 15 bases in the middle. The CDR3 sequence is CASGSGPNTDTQYF. Written as DNA, the CDR3 is TGCGCCAGTGGGAGCGGGCCCAACACAGATACGCAGTATTTT.

The V gene is TRBV7-9, the J gene TRBJ2-7; 7 bases are shared with TRBD2. V trimming: 3 bases; J trimming: 3 bases; junction bases outside the gene matches: 8. Per the germline V gene, CDR1 is SEHNR and CDR2 is FQNEAQ (reference sequence). The CDR3 extends over 15 amino acids. The CDR3 loop is CASSFFGGDLYEQYF. In nucleotides, the CDR3 is TGTGCCAGCAGCTTTTTTGGGGGGGACCTCTACGAGCAGTACTTC.

This chain joins TRBV7-2 and TRBJ2-1; TRBD2 aligns across 9 bases. Germline lookup yields CDR1 SGHTA and CDR2 FQGNSA. The CDR3 runs 15 residues. The ends lost 1 base at V and 10 bases at J; junction bases unmatched: 8. The CDR3 DNA reads as TGTGCCAGCAGCTTAGACTGGCTAGCGGGGTTGGAGCAGTTCTTC. Translating gives CASSLDWLAGLEQFF.

The rearrangement uses TRBV25-1 and TRBJ2-6, with D perhaps matching TRBD2 (5 bases). Germline assignment: CDR1 MGHDK and CDR2 SYGVNS. The V gene lost 0 bases and the J gene lost 0 bases, with 12 bases spanning the gap. This CDR3 has 18 amino acids. CDR3 protein: CASSEYREASSGANVLTF. CDR3 nucleotides: TGTGCCAGCAGTGAATACCGGGAAGCTAGCTCTGGGGCCAACGTCCTGACTTTC.

This chain connects TRBV9 to TRBJ1-6, with D possibly matching TRBD1 (6 bases). CDR1 SGDLS and CDR2 YYNGEE come from the germline V gene. CDR3 length: 16 residues. Between the trimmed V and J ends, which lost 2 bases and 3 bases, there was a span of 12 bases. The CDR3 region is CASSVGQLGYNSPLHF. CDR3 nucleotide sequence: TGTGCCAGCAGCGTGGGACAACTGGGCTATAATTCACCCCTCCACTTT.

This chain links TRBV19 with TRBJ2-3, with 9 bases fitting TRBD2. Germline assignment: CDR1 LNHDA and CDR2 SQIVND (reference sequence). V lost 3 bases to trimming and J lost 3 bases; unmatched junction nucleotides: 22. This CDR3 is 21 amino acids long. The CDR3 region is CASSIRGLARVSFSKTDTQYF. CDR3 sequence (DNA): TGTGCCAGTAGTATCCGGGGACTAGCCAGGGTTTCCTTCAGTAAAACAGATACGCAGTATTTT.

The chain uses TRBV25-1 and TRBJ2-7, with 7 bases fitting TRBD1. With 5 bases clipped from V and 3 bases from J, the junction kept 4 bases outside the gene matches. Germline V gene lookup returns CDR1 MGHDK and CDR2 SYGVNS. The CDR3 loop spans 13 amino acids. CDR3 region: CASSQQGFYEQYF. As DNA, the CDR3 is TGTGCCAGCAGTCAACAGGGGTTCTACGAGCAGTACTTC.

The chain combines TRBV7-2 with TRBJ2-1, with TRBD2 matching over 8 bases. Germline V gene lookup returns CDR1 SGHTA and CDR2 FQGNSA. Trimming at V came to 1 base and at J to 5 bases, leaving 4 bases not matched to a gene. This CDR3 region has 15 residues. DNA for the CDR3: TGTGCCAGCAGCTTAGAAGGACTAGCCAACAATGAGCAGTTCTTC. Amino acid sequence: CASSLEGLANNEQFF.

The V call is TRBV5-1, the J call TRBJ2-7; TRBD2 matches at 13 bases. CDR1 and CDR2 (germline): SGHRS, YFSETQ. With V trimmed by 3 bases and J by 2 bases, 2 bases remained unmatched. CDR3 length: 15 amino acids. The CDR3 nucleotides read TGCGCCAGCAGCTGGGGGACTAGCGGGACCTACGAGCAGTACTTC. Its protein product is CASSWGTSGTYEQYF.

This clone was detected once. The J gene is TRBJ2-2, the V gene TRBV5-1, with 9 bases lining up with TRBD1. This CDR3 spans 16 amino acids. The V gene end was trimmed by 7 bases and the J gene end by 0 bases; junction bases not matched to a gene: 7. The germline V gene has CDR1 SGHRS and CDR2 YFSETQ. CDR3 region: CASGDRAWPNTGELFF. CDR3 nucleotide sequence: TGCGCCAGCGGGGACAGGGCATGGCCGAACACCGGGGAGCTGTTTTTT.

As for this clone: The same CDR3 can be traced to other DNA sequences in this sample. V gene TRBV27 combines with J gene TRBJ1-2; TRBD1 matches 7 bases. Germline V gives CDR1 MNHEY, CDR2 SMNVEV (reference sequence). The CDR3 extends over 14 amino acids. V gave up 3 bases and J gave up 7 bases; unmatched junction bases: 8. The CDR3 here is CASSFRQGVGGYTF. The CDR3 nucleotides are TGTGCCAGCAGTTTCAGACAGGGCGTTGGTGGCTACACCTTC.

The chain carries TRBV5-4 and TRBJ2-6; no clear D. Germline assignment: CDR1 SGHNT and CDR2 YYREEE (reference sequence). V shed 1 base and J shed 2 bases, with 4 bases lying between them. The CDR3 has 14 amino acids. The chain's CDR3 is CASSLTAGANVLTF. The CDR3 DNA sequence: TGTGCCAGCAGCTTGACCGCTGGGGCCAACGTCCTGACTTTC.

The chain couples TRBV4-2 to TRBJ1-2; 12 nucleotides align to TRBD1. This CDR3 region has 17 residues. Germline CDR1 and CDR2: LGHNA and YNFKEQ. Trimming at V came to 0 bases and at J to 2 bases, leaving 4 bases not matched to a gene. CDR3 in amino acids: CASSQDQGTGGNYGYTF. CDR3 nucleotide sequence: TGTGCCAGCAGCCAAGATCAGGGGACAGGGGGCAACTATGGCTACACCTTC.

The chain carries TRBV4-3 and TRBJ1-4; D unclear. V lost 0 bases and J 5 bases, leaving 10 bases between the germline ends. Looked up from germline, CDR1 is LGHNA and CDR2 is YSLEER. The CDR3 totals 15 residues. In nucleotides, the CDR3 is TGCGCCAGCAGCCAAGAACAACAGATAAATGAAAAACTGTTTTTT. It yields the protein CASSQEQQINEKLFF.